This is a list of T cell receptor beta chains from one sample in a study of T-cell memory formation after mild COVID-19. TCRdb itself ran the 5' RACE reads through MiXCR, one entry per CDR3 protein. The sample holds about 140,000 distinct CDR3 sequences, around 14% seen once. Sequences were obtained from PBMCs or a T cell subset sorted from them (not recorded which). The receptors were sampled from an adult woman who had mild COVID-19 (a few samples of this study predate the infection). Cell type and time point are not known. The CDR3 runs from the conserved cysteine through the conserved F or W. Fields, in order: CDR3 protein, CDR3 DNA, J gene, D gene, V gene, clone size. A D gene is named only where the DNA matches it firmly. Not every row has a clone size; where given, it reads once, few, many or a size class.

CDR3aa: CASSLSGDTHHEQYF; CDR3nt: TGTGCCAGCAGCTTATCGGGGGACACCCATCACGAGCAGTACTTC; j_gene: TRBJ2-7; d_gene: -; v_gene: TRBV7-9; abundance: -
CDR3aa: CASSQGTSGRASYEQYF; CDR3nt: TGCGCCAGCAGCCAAGGGACTAGCGGGAGGGCATCCTACGAGCAGTACTTC; j_gene: TRBJ2-7; d_gene: TRBD2; v_gene: TRBV4-1; abundance: many
CDR3aa: CASSLSGEGPYEQYF; CDR3nt: TGCGCCAGCAGCCTGAGTGGGGAGGGTCCCTACGAGCAGTACTTC; j_gene: TRBJ2-7; d_gene: TRBD2; v_gene: TRBV4-3; abundance: many
CDR3aa: CASSWGYTDNQETQYF; CDR3nt: TGTGCCAGCAGCTGGGGTTACACGGACAACCAAGAGACCCAGTACTTC; j_gene: TRBJ2-5; d_gene: -; v_gene: TRBV6-2/TRBV6-3; abundance: -
CDR3aa: CASSLGALGGAGELFF; CDR3nt: TGTGCCAGCAGCTTAGGCGCCCTGGGTGGGGCCGGGGAGCTGTTTTTT; j_gene: TRBJ2-2; d_gene: -; v_gene: TRBV7-2; abundance: -
CDR3aa: CASSQGPMGTDSYEQYF; CDR3nt: TGTGCCAGCAGCCAAGGCCCGATGGGGACAGACTCCTACGAGCAGTACTTC; j_gene: TRBJ2-7; d_gene: TRBD1; v_gene: TRBV3-1; abundance: -
CDR3aa: CASSFKGNGYTF; CDR3nt: TGTGCCAGCAGTTTCAAGGGCAATGGCTACACCTTC; j_gene: TRBJ1-2; d_gene: -; v_gene: TRBV12-3/TRBV12-4; abundance: few
CDR3aa: CASSQDRGRRYNEQFF; CDR3nt: TGTGCCAGCAGCCAAGATAGGGGGAGACGATACAATGAGCAGTTCTTC; j_gene: TRBJ2-1; d_gene: -; v_gene: TRBV14; abundance: -
CDR3aa: CASSPLDWDRASYEQYF; CDR3nt: TGTGCCAGCAGTCCCCTCGATTGGGACAGGGCCTCCTACGAGCAGTACTTC; j_gene: TRBJ2-7; d_gene: TRBD1; v_gene: TRBV6-5; abundance: few
CDR3aa: CAWSGVRVMNTEAFF; CDR3nt: TGTGCCTGGAGTGGCGTCAGGGTCATGAACACTGAAGCTTTCTTT; j_gene: TRBJ1-1; d_gene: -; v_gene: TRBV30; abundance: -
CDR3aa: CASRGKDSPYEQYF; CDR3nt: TGTGCCAGCAGAGGAAAAGACAGTCCCTACGAGCAGTACTTC; j_gene: TRBJ2-7; d_gene: -; v_gene: TRBV6-5; abundance: -
CDR3aa: CASSLEAVDYGYTF; CDR3nt: TGCGCCAGCAGCTTGGAGGCAGTTGACTATGGCTACACCTTC; j_gene: TRBJ1-2; d_gene: -; v_gene: TRBV5-1; abundance: -
CDR3aa: CAVGTSGDTQYF; CDR3nt: TGTGCCGTTGGGACTAGCGGGGATACGCAGTATTTT; j_gene: TRBJ2-3; d_gene: TRBD2; v_gene: TRBV5-4; abundance: -
CDR3aa: CASSQSGQGATGELFF; CDR3nt: TGCGCCAGCAGCCAATCCGGGCAGGGGGCCACCGGGGAGCTGTTTTTT; j_gene: TRBJ2-2; d_gene: TRBD1; v_gene: TRBV4-1; abundance: many
CDR3aa: CASINGGELFF; CDR3nt: TGTGCCAGCATAAACGGCGGGGAGCTGTTTTTT; j_gene: TRBJ2-2; d_gene: -; v_gene: TRBV6-5; abundance: few
CDR3aa: CASRGLGGGEQFF; CDR3nt: TGTGCCAGCAGAGGCCTGGGGGGAGGAGAGCAGTTCTTC; j_gene: TRBJ2-1; d_gene: -; v_gene: TRBV6-2/TRBV6-3; abundance: few
CDR3aa: CASTSTWDRESDTEAFF; CDR3nt: TGTGCCAGCACCTCCACTTGGGACAGGGAGAGTGACACTGAAGCTTTCTTT; j_gene: TRBJ1-1; d_gene: TRBD1; v_gene: TRBV12-3/TRBV12-4; abundance: few
CDR3aa: CASSQGYNQPQHF; CDR3nt: TGTGCCAGCTCACAGGGGTACAATCAGCCCCAGCATTTT; j_gene: TRBJ1-5; d_gene: TRBD1; v_gene: TRBV27; abundance: few
CDR3aa: CASSPSGDTYEQYF; CDR3nt: TGTGCCAGCAGCCCTAGCGGGGACACCTACGAGCAGTACTTC; j_gene: TRBJ2-7; d_gene: TRBD2; v_gene: TRBV12-3/TRBV12-4; abundance: -
CDR3aa: CASSLGGGSWEQYF; CDR3nt: TGTGCCAGCAGCTTAGGCGGCGGGTCGTGGGAGCAGTACTTC; j_gene: TRBJ2-7; d_gene: -; v_gene: TRBV7-6; abundance: -
CDR3aa: CASSGEGSSSYNSPLHF; CDR3nt: TGTGCCAGCAGCGGGGAAGGGTCGAGCTCCTATAATTCACCCCTCCACTTT; j_gene: TRBJ1-6; d_gene: -; v_gene: TRBV5-4; abundance: -
CDR3aa: CASSTFTYEQYF; CDR3nt: TGTGCCAGCAGCACGTTTACCTACGAGCAGTACTTC; j_gene: TRBJ2-7; d_gene: -; v_gene: TRBV6-6; abundance: -
CDR3aa: CASSPHGASWGYTF; CDR3nt: TGTGCCAGCAGCCCCCACGGGGCCAGCTGGGGCTACACCTTC; j_gene: TRBJ1-2; d_gene: -; v_gene: TRBV9; abundance: -
CDR3aa: CASSLAQGTPYEQYF; CDR3nt: TGTGCCAGCAGCTTGGCGCAGGGGACTCCCTACGAGCAGTACTTC; j_gene: TRBJ2-7; d_gene: -; v_gene: TRBV5-5; abundance: -
CDR3aa: CASSLYPPGQSFTDTQYF; CDR3nt: TGTGCCAGCAGCTTATATCCTCCGGGACAATCTTTCACAGATACGCAGTATTTT; j_gene: TRBJ2-3; d_gene: -; v_gene: TRBV7-2; abundance: -
CDR3aa: CASSLVGGGAETQYF; CDR3nt: TGTGCCAGCAGCTTAGTGGGGGGCGGCGCAGAGACCCAGTACTTC; j_gene: TRBJ2-5; d_gene: -; v_gene: TRBV11-2; abundance: few
CDR3aa: CASSSPTWGVANTGELFF; CDR3nt: TGTGCCAGCAGCAGTCCTACTTGGGGGGTTGCGAACACCGGGGAGCTGTTTTTT; j_gene: TRBJ2-2; d_gene: -; v_gene: TRBV27; abundance: few
CDR3aa: CSNPPREWGENGQYF; CDR3nt: TGCAGCAACCCGCCCCGGGAGTGGGGGGAGAATGGGCAGTATTTT; j_gene: TRBJ2-3; d_gene: -; v_gene: TRBV20-1; abundance: few
CDR3aa: CASSLVGQGGETQYF; CDR3nt: TGTGCCAGCAGCTTGGTAGGACAGGGCGGTGAGACCCAGTACTTC; j_gene: TRBJ2-5; d_gene: TRBD1; v_gene: TRBV5-4; abundance: -
CDR3aa: CASSLSSYGGYEQYF; CDR3nt: TGTGCCAGCAGTTTAAGCAGCTACGGAGGCTACGAGCAGTACTTC; j_gene: TRBJ2-7; d_gene: -; v_gene: TRBV27; abundance: -
CDR3aa: CASRLMTSAQETQYF; CDR3nt: TGTGCCAGCAGACTGATGACTAGCGCCCAAGAGACCCAGTACTTC; j_gene: TRBJ2-5; d_gene: TRBD2; v_gene: TRBV2; abundance: few
CDR3aa: CASSERGTAGANVLTF; CDR3nt: TGTGCCAGCAGTGAGCGAGGTACTGCTGGGGCCAACGTCCTGACTTTC; j_gene: TRBJ2-6; d_gene: -; v_gene: TRBV6-6; abundance: -
CDR3aa: CASSLPPGPASTSTDTQYF; CDR3nt: TGTGCCAGCAGCTTACCACCCGGGCCGGCGTCTACTAGCACAGATACGCAGTATTTT; j_gene: TRBJ2-3; d_gene: -; v_gene: TRBV7-8; abundance: -
CDR3aa: CASSQEAGGTDTQYF; CDR3nt: TGTGCCAGCAGCCAAGAGGCGGGAGGCACAGATACGCAGTATTTT; j_gene: TRBJ2-3; d_gene: TRBD2; v_gene: TRBV4-2; abundance: -
CDR3aa: CASSQERLAIYNEQFF; CDR3nt: TGTGCCAGCAGCCAAGAGAGACTAGCGATCTACAATGAGCAGTTCTTC; j_gene: TRBJ2-1; d_gene: TRBD2; v_gene: TRBV4-2; abundance: -
CDR3aa: CASSYLPGTLDPGTEAFF; CDR3nt: TGTGCCAGCAGTTACTTACCCGGGACACTGGACCCCGGGACTGAAGCTTTCTTT; j_gene: TRBJ1-1; d_gene: -; v_gene: TRBV6-5; abundance: -
CDR3aa: CASILGNTQYF; CDR3nt: TGTGCCAGCATCTTGGGAAATACGCAGTATTTT; j_gene: TRBJ2-3; d_gene: -; v_gene: TRBV11-2; abundance: few
CDR3aa: CSVARGANQPQHF; CDR3nt: TGCAGCGTTGCCAGGGGGGCTAATCAGCCCCAGCATTTT; j_gene: TRBJ1-5; d_gene: TRBD1; v_gene: TRBV29-1; abundance: few